The sequence of this TCR beta chain was determined in a study of blood T cell repertoires in COVID-19 (dated by TCRdb to 2020 to 2022). For context, the study as a whole: The collaborator samples originated in the United States, Italy and Spain and spanned the acute and convalescent phases of COVID-19. The sample metadata nearly always contained a de-identified subject ID, COVID-19 status, age in years and sex. The repertoires were released in a freely available public database meant as a resource for research on the immune response to SARS-CoV-2. Where available, HLA class I and class II types were obtained from metadata supplied by the sample provider rather than from assay-based typing. The prospective study material was composed of cDNA or gDNA derived from T cells, B-cell-depleted T cells, or PBMCs. The samples were drawn from two sources: the first 160 participants of the ongoing ImmuneRACE study, and 950 to 1,500 subjects contributed by 6 global collaborators. The dataset comprised deeply sampled blood TCRbeta repertoires from subjects exposed to, actively infected with, or recovered from COVID-19.

Concerning this clone: No cognate antigen has been identified for it. No base quality information exists; no much larger clone differs at one position.

The full study reports these points: Clinical and demographic metadata were provided uncurated, with the amount varying by source and participant.

Each collaborating institution followed its own protocols to collect whole blood in K2EDTA tubes. For TCRbeta analysis, collaborator samples were shipped as frozen whole blood, as isolated PBMCs, or as DNA extracted from either sample type. The immunoSEQ Assay, a bias-controlled multiplex PCR, was used to amplify TCRbeta CDR3 regions from genomic DNA. Turning to the authors' computational methods: Within the assay, amplification of reference gene primers was used to estimate how many nucleated cells each sample contained. To quantify the absolute abundance of each unique TCRbeta CDR3 rearrangement, sequence reads were collapsed and filtered. For each sample, productive Simpson clonality was calculated by taking the square root of Simpson's diversity index across productive rearrangements. Held by TCRdb, this immuneACCESS table contains in-frame sequences only and omits some clones. Under half of the omission traces to an unresolved V gene where checked; the cause of the rest is unknown. The DNA was the basis for D and trimming; V, J and clone size are from that table. In this sample the table shows 71,000 or so clones, over 70% of which occur a single time. The ten most abundant clones make up around 8% of the sample.

CDR3 length: 14 amino acids, cysteine to phenylalanine. The sequence is cut down to CDR3 DNA, 42 bases in frame from base 1. V is clipped by 4 bases and J by 8 bases, and the sequence between their germline boundaries is 17 bases long. From a lookup of the germline V gene, CDR1 and CDR2 are SGHTA and FQGNSA. This receptor chain uses TRBV7-2 and TRBJ1-2; the D region possibly corresponds to TRBD1 (5 bases align). Sequenced input: peripheral blood. The sequence was obtained from a man aged 50-59 years with active COVID-19. The CDR3 sequence is CASSSDQGMGGYTF. In nucleotide form, the sequence is TGTGCCAGCAGCTCAGACCAGGGTATGGGCGGCTACACCTTC. Joined to the reference TRBV7-2 and TRBJ1-2 proteins, this CDR3 gives the full variable domain: GAGVSQSPSNKVTEKGKDVELRCDPISGHTALYWYRQSLGQGLEFLIYFQGNSAPDKSGLPSDRFSAERTGGSVSTLTIQRTQQEDSAVYLCASSSDQGMGGYTFGSGTRLTVV.